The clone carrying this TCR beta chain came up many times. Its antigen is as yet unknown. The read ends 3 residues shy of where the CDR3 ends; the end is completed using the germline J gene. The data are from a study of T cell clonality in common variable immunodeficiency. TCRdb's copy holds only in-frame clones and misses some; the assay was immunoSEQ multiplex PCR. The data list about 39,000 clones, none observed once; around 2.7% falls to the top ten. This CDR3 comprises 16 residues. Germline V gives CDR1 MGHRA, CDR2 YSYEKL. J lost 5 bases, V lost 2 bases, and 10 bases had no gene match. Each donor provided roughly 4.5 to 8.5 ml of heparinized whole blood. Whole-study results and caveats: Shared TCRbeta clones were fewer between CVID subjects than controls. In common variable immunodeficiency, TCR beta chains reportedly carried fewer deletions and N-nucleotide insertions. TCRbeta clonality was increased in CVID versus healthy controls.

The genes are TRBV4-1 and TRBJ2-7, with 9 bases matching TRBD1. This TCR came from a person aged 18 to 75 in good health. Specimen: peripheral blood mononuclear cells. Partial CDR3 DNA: TGCGCCAGCAGCCAACCGGGGCGGACAGGGGTAGACGAG. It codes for CASSQPGRTGVDE. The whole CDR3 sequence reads CASSQPGRTGVDEQYF.